The clone carrying this T cell receptor (beta chain) was recorded a few times. Regions amplified from RNA transcripts were the TCR beta CDR3 regions. The HTBI primer set served for first-round RT-PCR of the TCR CDR3. TCRdb re-derived calls from the multiplex PCR reads in MiXCR, one entry per CDR3 protein. Among around 690,000 distinct CDR3 sequences listed, 20% to 25% were seen once. Ophthalmopathy in the patients scored at least 3 on Clinical Activity Score and at least 4 on NOSPECS grade, lasting under 3 months. 10 ml of fresh peripheral blood supplied the PBMCs. The sample originates from a study of T cells in Graves' hyperthyroidism and ophthalmopathy. The germline V gene encodes CDR1 MNHEY and CDR2 SVGEGT. CDR3 length: 13 amino acids. The V gene lost 1 base and the J gene lost 7 bases, with 11 bases spanning the gap.

The sequencing sample was made of blood. This TCR derives from a young man with Graves' ophthalmopathy. The rearrangement uses TRBV6-2 or TRBV6-3 and TRBJ2-7; perhaps D is TRBD1 or TRBD2 (5 bases each). CDR3 loop: CASSYFGTVEQYF. CDR3 DNA: TGTGCCAGCAGTTACTTCGGGACGGTAGAGCAGTACTTC.